This TCR beta chain was profiled in a study of T cell responses to AZD1222 COVID-19 vaccine. Study conclusions and caveats: Spike-specific TCR breadth and depth both grew after two AZD1222 doses. It should be noted that donors were predominantly white British and more often female, and clonal diversity was possibly underestimated.

Points on this clone: Its antigen is undetermined.

Assay: immunoSEQ multiplex PCR; the TCRdb copy retains only in-frame clones and omits some. Here the sample spans 110,000 or so clones, roughly nine tenths being singletons. CDR1 and CDR2 from the germline V gene are SGHRS and YFSETQ. The CDR3 loop spans 15 amino acids. V lost 4 bases and J lost 10; bases outside the gene matches: 9. The V gene is TRBV5-1, the J gene TRBJ2-1; TRBD1 agrees at 12 bases. The sequence derives from an adult who received the AZD1222 COVID-19 vaccine. The sequenced sample was peripheral blood, obtained 28 days after the second AZD1222 dose. CDR3 coding DNA: TGCGCCAGCAGCCCAGAAGGGACAGGGGGCTGGGAGCAGTTCTTC. As protein: CASSPEGTGGWEQFF.